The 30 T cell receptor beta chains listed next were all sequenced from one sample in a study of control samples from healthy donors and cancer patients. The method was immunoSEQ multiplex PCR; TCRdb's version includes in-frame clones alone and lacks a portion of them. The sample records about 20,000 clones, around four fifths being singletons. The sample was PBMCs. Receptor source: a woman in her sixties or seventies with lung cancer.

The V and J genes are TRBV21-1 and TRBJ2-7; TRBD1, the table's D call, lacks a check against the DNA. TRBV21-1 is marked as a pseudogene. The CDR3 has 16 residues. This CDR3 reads CASSKAKGQGAREQYF. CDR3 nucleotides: TGTGCCAGCAGCAAAGCGAAGGGACAGGGGGCGCGGGAGCAGTACTTC.

For the CDR3, the DNA is TGTGCCAGCAGCTTAGTCTGGACAGGGCTTCGAGAGACCCAGTACTTC. This gives the protein CASSLVWTGLRETQYF. This sequence joins TRBV7-8 and TRBJ2-5; 8 bases are a match to TRBD1. CDR3 size: 16 residues. V dropped 1 base and J dropped 4; count of bases not matched to a gene: 8. Germline assignment: CDR1 SGHVS and CDR2 FQNEAQ.

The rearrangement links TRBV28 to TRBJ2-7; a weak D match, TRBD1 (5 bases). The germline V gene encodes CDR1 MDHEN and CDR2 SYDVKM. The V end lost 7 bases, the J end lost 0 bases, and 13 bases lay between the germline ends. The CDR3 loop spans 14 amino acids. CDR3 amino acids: CASTLGQGSYEQYF. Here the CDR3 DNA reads TGTGCCAGCACTCTCGGGCAGGGCTCCTACGAGCAGTACTTC. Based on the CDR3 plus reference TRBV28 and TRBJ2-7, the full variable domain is DVKVTQSSRYLVKRTGEKVFLECVQDMDHENMFWYRQDPGLGLRLIYFSYDVKMKEKGDIPEGYSVSREKKERFSLILESASTNQTSMYLCASTLGQGSYEQYFGPGTRLTVT.

The CDR3 sequence: CASSARQGQNTEAFF. CDR3 DNA sequence: TGTGCCAGCAGCGCCCGACAGGGACAGAACACTGAAGCTTTCTTT. The rearrangement uses TRBV9 and TRBJ1-1; 7 bases match TRBD1. The V gene's germline CDR1 is SGDLS and CDR2 YYNGEE. J was trimmed by 1 base and V by 3 bases; bases with no gene match: 6. The CDR3 is 15 residues long. Full variable domain (outside the CDR3, taken from reference TRBV9 and TRBJ1-1): DSGVTQTPKHLITATGQRVTLRCSPRSGDLSVYWYQQSLDQGLQFLIQYYNGEERAKGNILERFSAQQFPDLHSELNLSSLELGDSALYFCASSARQGQNTEAFFGQGTRLTVV.

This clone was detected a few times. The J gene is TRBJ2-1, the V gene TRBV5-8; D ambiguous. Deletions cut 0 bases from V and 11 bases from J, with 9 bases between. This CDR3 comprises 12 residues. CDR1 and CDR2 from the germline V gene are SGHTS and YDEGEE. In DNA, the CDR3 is TGTGCCAGCAGCTTGGGACTTCTGAAGCAGTTCTTC. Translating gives CASSLGLLKQFF.

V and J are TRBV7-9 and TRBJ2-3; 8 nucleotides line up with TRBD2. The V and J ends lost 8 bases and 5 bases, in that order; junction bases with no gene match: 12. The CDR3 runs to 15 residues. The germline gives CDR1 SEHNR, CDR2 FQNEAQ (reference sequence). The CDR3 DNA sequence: TGTGCCAGCGCGAGCGGGAGCCTCGGGGTAGATACGCAGTATTTT. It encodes CASASGSLGVDTQYF.

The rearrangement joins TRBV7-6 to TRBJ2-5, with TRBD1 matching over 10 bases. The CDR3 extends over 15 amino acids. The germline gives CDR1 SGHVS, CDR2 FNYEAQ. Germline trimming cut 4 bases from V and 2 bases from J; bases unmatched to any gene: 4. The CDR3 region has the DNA TGTGCCAGCAGCTCATGGACAGGGGGACAAGAGACCCAGTACTTC. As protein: CASSSWTGGQETQYF.

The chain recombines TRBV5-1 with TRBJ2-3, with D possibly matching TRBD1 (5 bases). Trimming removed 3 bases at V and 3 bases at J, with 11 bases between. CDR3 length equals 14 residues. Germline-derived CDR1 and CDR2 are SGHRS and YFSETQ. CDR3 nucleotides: TGCGCCAGCAGCTCCGACAGACCGACAGATACGCAGTATTTT. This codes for CASSSDRPTDTQYF.

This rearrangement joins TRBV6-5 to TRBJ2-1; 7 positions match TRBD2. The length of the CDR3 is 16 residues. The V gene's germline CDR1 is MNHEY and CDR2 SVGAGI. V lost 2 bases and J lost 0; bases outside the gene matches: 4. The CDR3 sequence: CASSYKLATSYNEQFF. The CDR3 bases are TGTGCCAGCAGTTACAAACTAGCGACCTCCTACAATGAGCAGTTCTTC.

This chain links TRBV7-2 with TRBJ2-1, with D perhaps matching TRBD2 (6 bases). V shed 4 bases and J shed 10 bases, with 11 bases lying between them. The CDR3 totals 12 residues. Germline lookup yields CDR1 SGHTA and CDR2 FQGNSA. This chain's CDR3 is CASSSDYGEQFF. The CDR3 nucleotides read TGTGCCAGCAGCTCGGACTACGGCGAGCAGTTCTTC.

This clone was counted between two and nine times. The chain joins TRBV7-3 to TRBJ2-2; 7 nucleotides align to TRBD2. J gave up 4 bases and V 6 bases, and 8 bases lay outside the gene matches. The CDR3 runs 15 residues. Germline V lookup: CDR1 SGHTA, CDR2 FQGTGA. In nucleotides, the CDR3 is TGTGCCAGCAGTGGGGCGGGAGTAGGCACCGGGGAGCTGTTTTTT. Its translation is CASSGAGVGTGELFF.

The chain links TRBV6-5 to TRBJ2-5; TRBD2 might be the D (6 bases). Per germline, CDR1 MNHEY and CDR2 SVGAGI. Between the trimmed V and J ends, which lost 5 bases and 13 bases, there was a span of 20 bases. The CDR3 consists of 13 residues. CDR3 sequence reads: CASSPGRVSGLYF. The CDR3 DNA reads TGTGCCAGCAGTCCGGGCAGGGTCAGCGGGTTGTACTTC.

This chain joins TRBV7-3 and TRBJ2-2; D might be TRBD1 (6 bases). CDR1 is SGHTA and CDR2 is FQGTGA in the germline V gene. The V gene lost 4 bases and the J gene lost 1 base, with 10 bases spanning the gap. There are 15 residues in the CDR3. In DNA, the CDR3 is TGTGCCAGCAGCTCGACAGGTTTGAACACCGGGGAGCTGTTTTTT. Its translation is CASSSTGLNTGELFF.

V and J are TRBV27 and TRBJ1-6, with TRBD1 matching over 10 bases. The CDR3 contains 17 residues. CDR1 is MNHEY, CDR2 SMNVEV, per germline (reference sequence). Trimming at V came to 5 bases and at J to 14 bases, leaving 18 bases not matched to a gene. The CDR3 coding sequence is TGTGCCAGCAGTCCACTACCCACAGGACAGGGGGTGAGGACCCTCCACTTT. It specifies CASSPLPTGQGVRTLHF.

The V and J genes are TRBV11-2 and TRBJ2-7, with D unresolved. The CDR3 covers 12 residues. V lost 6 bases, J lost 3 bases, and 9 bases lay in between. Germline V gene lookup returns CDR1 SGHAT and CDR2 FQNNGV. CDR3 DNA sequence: TGTGCCAGCAGGGGAACTGTCTACGAGCAGTACTTC. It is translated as CASRGTVYEQYF.

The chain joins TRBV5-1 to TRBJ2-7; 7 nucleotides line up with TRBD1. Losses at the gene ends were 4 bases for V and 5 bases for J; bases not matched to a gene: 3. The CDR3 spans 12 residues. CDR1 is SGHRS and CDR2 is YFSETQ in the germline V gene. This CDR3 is CASSIQGNEQYF. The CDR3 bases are TGCGCCAGCAGCATACAGGGGAACGAGCAGTACTTC.

CDR3 coding DNA: TGTGCCAGCAGTTATTACGAAACCTACGAGCAGTACTTC. This translates into CASSYYETYEQYF. The chain employs TRBV6-5 and TRBJ2-7; D is uncertain. Germline CDR1 MNHEY, CDR2 SVGAGI. CDR3 length: 13 amino acids. V was cut by 3 bases and J by 2 bases, with 8 bases left in between.

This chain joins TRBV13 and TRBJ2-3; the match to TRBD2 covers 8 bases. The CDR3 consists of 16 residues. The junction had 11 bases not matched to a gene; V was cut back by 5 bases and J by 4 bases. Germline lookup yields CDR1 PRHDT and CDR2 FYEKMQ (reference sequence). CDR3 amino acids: CASSPSSAGGPDTQYF. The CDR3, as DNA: TGTGCCAGCAGCCCCAGTTCGGCGGGAGGCCCAGATACGCAGTATTTT. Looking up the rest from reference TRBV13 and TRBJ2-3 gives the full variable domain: AAGVIQSPRHLIKEKRETATLKCYPIPRHDTVYWYQQGPGQDPQFLISFYEKMQSDKGSIPDRFSAQQFSDYHSELNMSSLELGDSALYFCASSPSSAGGPDTQYFGPGTRLTVL.

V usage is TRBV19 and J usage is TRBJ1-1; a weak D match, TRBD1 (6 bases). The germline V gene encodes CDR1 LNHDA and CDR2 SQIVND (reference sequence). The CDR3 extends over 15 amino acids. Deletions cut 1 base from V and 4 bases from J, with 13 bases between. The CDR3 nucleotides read TGTGCCAGTAGTATAGCGGGGGCAGGGGCCACTGAAGCTTTCTTT. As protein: CASSIAGAGATEAFF.

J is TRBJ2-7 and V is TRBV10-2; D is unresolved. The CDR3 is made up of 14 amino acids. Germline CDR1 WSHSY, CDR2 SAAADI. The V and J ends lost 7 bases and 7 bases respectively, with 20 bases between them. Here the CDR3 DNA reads TGCGCCAGCATGGAGAACAGCGAGAACGGGGAGCAGTACTTC. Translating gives CASMENSENGEQYF.

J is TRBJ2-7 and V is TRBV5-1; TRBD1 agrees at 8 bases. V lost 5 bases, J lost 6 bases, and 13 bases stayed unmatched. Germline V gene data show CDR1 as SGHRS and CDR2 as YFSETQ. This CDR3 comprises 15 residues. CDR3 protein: CASSRGQADSGEQYF. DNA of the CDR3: TGCGCCAGCAGTAGGGGACAGGCGGATTCGGGCGAGCAGTACTTC.

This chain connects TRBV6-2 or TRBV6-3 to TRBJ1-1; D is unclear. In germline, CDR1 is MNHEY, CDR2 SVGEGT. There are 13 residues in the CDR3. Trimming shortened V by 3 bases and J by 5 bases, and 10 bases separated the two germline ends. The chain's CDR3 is CASSYTAGTEAFF. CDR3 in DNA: TGTGCCAGCAGTTATACAGCGGGGACTGAAGCTTTCTTT.

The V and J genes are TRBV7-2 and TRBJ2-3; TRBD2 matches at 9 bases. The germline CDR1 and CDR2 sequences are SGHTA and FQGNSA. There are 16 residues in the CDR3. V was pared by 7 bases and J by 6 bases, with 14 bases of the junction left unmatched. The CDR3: CASTPRGSGRSDTQYF. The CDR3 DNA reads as TGTGCCAGCACCCCTAGAGGGAGCGGGAGGTCGGATACGCAGTATTTT. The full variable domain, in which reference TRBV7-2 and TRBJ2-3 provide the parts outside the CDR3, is GAGVSQSPSNKVTEKGKDVELRCDPISGHTALYWYRQSLGQGLEFLIYFQGNSAPDKSGLPSDRFSAERTGGSVSTLTIQRTQQEDSAVYLCASTPRGSGRSDTQYFGPGTRLTVL.

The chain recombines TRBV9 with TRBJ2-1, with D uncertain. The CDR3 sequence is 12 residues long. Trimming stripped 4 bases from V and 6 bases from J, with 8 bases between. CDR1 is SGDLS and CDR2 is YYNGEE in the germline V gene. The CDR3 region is CASSPGRNEQFF. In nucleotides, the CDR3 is TGTGCCAGCAGCCCCGGGCGCAATGAGCAGTTCTTC. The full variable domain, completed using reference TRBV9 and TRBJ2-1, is DSGVTQTPKHLITATGQRVTLRCSPRSGDLSVYWYQQSLDQGLQFLIQYYNGEERAKGNILERFSAQQFPDLHSELNLSSLELGDSALYFCASSPGRNEQFFGPGTRLTVL.

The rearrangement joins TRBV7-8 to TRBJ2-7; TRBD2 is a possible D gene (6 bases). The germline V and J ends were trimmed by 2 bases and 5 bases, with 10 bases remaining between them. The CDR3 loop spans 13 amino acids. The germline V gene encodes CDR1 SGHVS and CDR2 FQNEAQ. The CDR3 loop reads CASSLTAGNEQYF. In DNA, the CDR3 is TGTGCCAGCAGCTTAACGGCGGGGAACGAGCAGTACTTC.

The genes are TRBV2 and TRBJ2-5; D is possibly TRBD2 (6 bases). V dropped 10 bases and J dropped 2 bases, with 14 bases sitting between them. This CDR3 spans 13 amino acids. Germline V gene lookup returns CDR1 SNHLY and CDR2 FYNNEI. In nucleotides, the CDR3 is TGTGCCATCGGGAGAGGGTGGCAAGAGACCCAGTACTTC. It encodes CAIGRGWQETQYF.

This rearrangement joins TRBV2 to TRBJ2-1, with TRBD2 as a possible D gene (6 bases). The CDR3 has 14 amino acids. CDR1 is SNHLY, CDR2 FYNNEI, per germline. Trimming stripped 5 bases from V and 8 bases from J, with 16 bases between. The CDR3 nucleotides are TGTGCCAGCAGTCCCCGGCGGGACCTTGATGAGCAGTTCTTC. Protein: CASSPRRDLDEQFF.

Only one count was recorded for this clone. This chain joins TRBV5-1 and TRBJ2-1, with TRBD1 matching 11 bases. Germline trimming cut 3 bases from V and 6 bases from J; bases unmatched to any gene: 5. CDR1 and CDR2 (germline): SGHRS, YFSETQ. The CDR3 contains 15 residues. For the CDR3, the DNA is TGCGCCAGCAGCTCCCGGACAGGGGGCTTCAATGAGCAGTTCTTC. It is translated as CASSSRTGGFNEQFF.

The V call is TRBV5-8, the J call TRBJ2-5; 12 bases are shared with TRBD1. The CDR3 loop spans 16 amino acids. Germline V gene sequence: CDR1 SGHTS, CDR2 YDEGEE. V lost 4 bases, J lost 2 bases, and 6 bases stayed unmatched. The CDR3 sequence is CASSPGTGGHQETQYF. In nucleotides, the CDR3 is TGTGCCAGCAGCCCGGGGACAGGGGGCCATCAAGAGACCCAGTACTTC.

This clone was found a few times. CDR3 sequence reads: CASSQVMGGEQYF. The CDR3 DNA reads TGTGCCAGCAGCCAAGTGATGGGTGGCGAGCAGTACTTC. The chain employs TRBV14 and TRBJ2-7; D unresolved. In germline, CDR1 is SGHDN, CDR2 FVKESK. This CDR3 comprises 13 residues. Trimming removed 1 base from V and 6 bases from J, with 10 bases in between.